Listed here are 16 T cell receptor beta chains from one sample, sequenced in a study of Ad26.COV2.S vaccination and SARS-CoV-2 variants. Treatment reported: about 20 received Ad26.COV2.S at low or high dose, single or two shots; about 5 received placebo; per-sample allocation not given. The study sampled participants on day 63 after the first vaccine or placebo injection. Only in-frame clones appear in the TCRdb table, and some are missing; sequencing was by immunoSEQ multiplex PCR. The table records about 420,000 clones, 70% to 90% of them present only once. The material was peripheral blood, obtained in a trial of Ad26.COV2.S vaccine versus placebo. Every receptor here comes from a person between 18 and 60 years old who received the Ad26.COV2.S COVID-19 vaccine or a placebo.

The chain employs TRBV30 and TRBJ1-6, with TRBD1 identical over 7 bases. The CDR3 contains 18 residues. In germline, CDR1 is GTSNPN, CDR2 SVGIG (reference sequence). Trimming took 3 bases from V and 0 from J; bases not matched to a gene: 11. CDR3 bases: TGTGCCTGGAGGAGGGGGCGGCTATGGGACTCCTATAATTCACCCCTCCACTTT. This encodes CAWRRGRLWDSYNSPLHF.

This rearrangement joins TRBV12-5 to TRBJ2-7; the D is unclear. V was clipped by 4 bases and J by 6 bases, with 13 bases between them. The CDR3 has 13 residues. The germline CDR1 and CDR2 sequences are LGHNT and FRNRAP. This chain's CDR3 is CASGSWARSEQYF. The CDR3 DNA sequence: TGTGCTAGTGGTTCCTGGGCTAGAAGCGAGCAGTACTTC.

This rearrangement joins TRBV14 to TRBJ1-2; possible D gene TRBD1, 5 bases. This CDR3 has 15 amino acids. Looked up from germline, CDR1 is SGHDN and CDR2 is FVKESK. Trimming removed 1 base from V and 4 bases from J, with 13 bases in between. CDR3 bases: TGTGCCAGCAGCCAAGTAAGGGGAGACCCCTATGGCTACACCTTC. This sequence encodes CASSQVRGDPYGYTF.

V is TRBV4-1 and J is TRBJ2-3, with 7 bases identical to TRBD2. Per germline, CDR1 MGHRA and CDR2 YSYEKL. This CDR3 spans 16 amino acids. Trimming took 1 base from V and 7 from J; bases not matched to a gene: 11. The DNA of the CDR3 is TGCGCCAGCAGCCAAGCGCTAGCGGCCCCCAACCATACGCAGTATTTT. The encoded protein is CASSQALAAPNHTQYF.

The chain links TRBV6-5 to TRBJ2-7; D might be TRBD1 or TRBD2, each matching 5 bases. The CDR3 is 16 residues long. V lost 0 bases to trimming and J lost 0 bases, with 12 bases between them. Germline CDR1 reads MNHEY; CDR2 reads SVGAGI. In nucleotides, the CDR3 is TGTGCCAGCAGTTACTCGATTCGGGACGCCTCCTACGAGCAGTACTTC. It yields the protein CASSYSIRDASYEQYF.

V gene TRBV28 combines with J gene TRBJ1-1; no reliable D call. Between the trimmed V and J ends, which lost 2 bases and 4 bases, there was a span of 11 bases. The CDR3 runs to 14 residues. Germline V gene data show CDR1 as MDHEN and CDR2 as SYDVKM. The CDR3 DNA reads as TGTGCCAGCAGTTTACGCGGTTGGGGCACTGAAGCTTTCTTT. It encodes CASSLRGWGTEAFF.

This clone was counted ten times or more. The chain links TRBV6-5 to TRBJ1-5; no clear D. This CDR3 has 14 residues. The germline V and J ends were trimmed by 2 bases and 6 bases, with 11 bases remaining between them. Per germline, CDR1 MNHEY and CDR2 SVGAGI. CDR3 in amino acids: CASSYGVGVQPQHF. The CDR3 DNA sequence: TGTGCCAGCAGTTACGGGGTGGGAGTTCAGCCCCAGCATTTT.

Points on this clone: Different DNA sequences within this sample yield the same CDR3. The genes are TRBV20-1 and TRBJ1-2, with no clear D. V was trimmed by 3 bases and J by 0 bases, leaving 2 bases between them. The CDR3 covers 11 residues. The germline CDR1 and CDR2 sequences are DFQATT and SNEGSKA (reference sequence). The CDR3 bases are TGCAGTGCTAGCCCTAACTATGGCTACACCTTC. Translating gives CSASPNYGYTF.

This clone has more than one count but fewer than ten. The chain combines TRBV30 with TRBJ2-2; D unresolved. With 2 bases removed from V and 3 bases from J, the gap between germline ends came to 4 bases. This CDR3 contains 12 residues. Germline V gene lookup returns CDR1 GTSNPN and CDR2 SVGIG (reference sequence). CDR3 sequence reads: CAWSKDTGELFF. CDR3 DNA sequence: TGTGCCTGGAGTAAGGACACCGGGGAGCTGTTTTTT.

The chain combines TRBV7-9 with TRBJ1-1; D is perhaps TRBD1 (5 bases). This CDR3 is built from 13 residues. Trimming removed 11 bases from V and 8 bases from J, with 21 bases in between. Germline CDR1 SEHNR, CDR2 FQNEAQ (reference sequence). Written as DNA, the CDR3 is TGTGCCTCAAGCCCCCCCGCAGGGTGGGAAGCTTTCTTT. Translation: CASSPPAGWEAFF.

The chain employs TRBV19 and TRBJ2-5, with D perhaps being TRBD1 or TRBD2 (7 bases each). V was clipped by 7 bases and J by 1 base, with 13 bases between them. Germline CDR1 and CDR2: LNHDA and SQIVND (reference sequence). The CDR3 extends over 14 amino acids. The CDR3 is CASTLRGGQETQYF. The CDR3 nucleotides read TGTGCCAGTACCCTCAGGGGGGGCCAAGAGACCCAGTACTTC.

This chain connects TRBV2 to TRBJ2-7; the match to TRBD2 covers 14 bases. Germline-derived CDR1 and CDR2 are SNHLY and FYNNEI. The CDR3 loop spans 16 amino acids. Trimming took 6 bases from V and 3 from J; bases not matched to a gene: 7. The chain's CDR3 is CASRAGTSGGFYEQYF. CDR3 coding DNA: TGTGCCAGCAGGGCCGGGACTAGCGGGGGTTTCTACGAGCAGTACTTC.

This clone was detected only once. This sequence joins TRBV12-5 and TRBJ1-1; TRBD1 is a possible D gene (6 bases). Germline V gene lookup returns CDR1 LGHNT and CDR2 FRNRAP. Trimming stripped 5 bases from V and 3 bases from J, with 16 bases between. This CDR3 has 15 amino acids. The CDR3 sequence: CASGMTQGSDTEAFF. In nucleotides, the CDR3 is TGTGCTAGTGGTATGACTCAGGGGTCGGACACTGAAGCTTTCTTT.

Concerning this clone itself: The same CDR3 is also encoded by other DNA sequences in this sample. V and J are TRBV7-9 and TRBJ1-4; perhaps TRBD1 as D (5 bases). The ends were cut back, 1 base at V and 7 bases at J, with 10 bases in the middle. Germline V gene sequence: CDR1 SEHNR, CDR2 FQNEAQ (reference sequence). The CDR3 length is 14 residues. CDR3 region: CASSLGQGGEKLFF. The CDR3 bases are TGTGCCAGCAGCTTAGGGCAGGGTGGTGAAAAACTGTTTTTT.

In regard to this clone: Other nucleotide sequences in the sample specify the same CDR3. This chain connects TRBV9 to TRBJ2-1; tentative D call: TRBD1 (5 bases). The length of the CDR3 is 15 residues. Trimming pared 1 base from V and 1 base from J, leaving 9 bases between. Germline V gene lookup returns CDR1 SGDLS and CDR2 YYNGEE. The CDR3 region is CASSVTGSSYNEQFF. The CDR3 DNA sequence: TGTGCCAGCAGCGTAACAGGATCTTCCTACAATGAGCAGTTCTTC.

The rearrangement uses TRBV5-6 and TRBJ2-5; weak D call: TRBD2 (5 bases). In germline, CDR1 is SGHDT, CDR2 YYEEEE. V was pared by 4 bases and J by 4 bases, with 17 bases between. The CDR3 is made up of 15 amino acids. This CDR3 reads CASSPFTSGGETQYF. The CDR3 bases are TGTGCCAGCAGCCCCTTCACCTCCGGAGGAGAGACCCAGTACTTC. Complete variable domain (other parts from reference TRBV5-6 and TRBJ2-5): DAGVTQSPTHLIKTRGQQVTLRCSPKSGHDTVSWYQQALGQGPQFIFQYYEEEERQRGNFPDRFSGHQFPNYSSELNVNALLLGDSALYLCASSPFTSGGETQYFGPGTRLLVL.